Below are 17 T cell receptor beta chains sequenced from a single sample in a study of cytomegalovirus exposure and HLA in healthy donors. Primers: 60 Vbeta forward and 13 Jbeta reverse. Libraries were prepared by immunoSEQ multiplex PCR; TCRdb keeps only in-frame clonotypes and omits some of them. Seen here are around 280,000 clones, about 90% observed once, and the top ten hold less than 2.5%. The material sequenced was PBMCs. These receptors originate from a woman aged 18 to 35 in good health and CMV-seronegative.

This clone was detected once. The genes are TRBV10-3 and TRBJ1-1; 7 bases are shared with TRBD1. With V trimmed by 5 bases and J by 7 bases, 4 bases remained unmatched. There are 12 residues in the CDR3. CDR1 is ENHRY and CDR2 is SYGVKD in the germline V gene. The CDR3 reads CAISPGDSEAFF. The DNA of the CDR3 is TGTGCCATCAGTCCCGGGGACAGTGAAGCTTTCTTT.

This chain connects TRBV5-6 to TRBJ2-3, with 13 bases that match TRBD2. Trimming at V came to 4 bases and at J to 0 bases, leaving 8 bases not matched to a gene. CDR1 SGHDT and CDR2 YYEEEE come from the germline V gene. The CDR3 runs 18 residues. In DNA, the CDR3 is TGTGCCAGCAGCACAGGACTAGCGGGGGAGCCTAGCACAGATACGCAGTATTTT. This translates into CASSTGLAGEPSTDTQYF. The variable domain in full, with the rest retrieved from reference TRBV5-6 and TRBJ2-3, is DAGVTQSPTHLIKTRGQQVTLRCSPKSGHDTVSWYQQALGQGPQFIFQYYEEEERQRGNFPDRFSGHQFPNYSSELNVNALLLGDSALYLCASSTGLAGEPSTDTQYFGPGTRLTVL.

This chain links TRBV4-2 with TRBJ2-2, with TRBD2 as a possible D gene (5 bases). V lost 4 bases and J 6 bases, leaving 18 bases between the germline ends. The germline CDR1 and CDR2 sequences are LGHNA and YNFKEQ. The CDR3 covers 16 residues. In nucleotides, the CDR3 is TGTGCCAGCAGCCCTAGGTCGCGTCTAGCAGCCGGGGAGCTGTTTTTT. It yields the protein CASSPRSRLAAGELFF.

The J gene is TRBJ1-4, the V gene TRBV5-4, with TRBD1 identical over 11 bases. V was pared by 4 bases and J by 7 bases, with 3 bases of the junction left unmatched. Germline CDR1 and CDR2: SGHNT and YYREEE (reference sequence). CDR3 length: 14 residues. The CDR3 sequence: CASSGQGAAEKLFF. CDR3 in DNA: TGTGCCAGCAGCGGACAGGGGGCGGCTGAAAAACTGTTTTTT.

This clone was observed a handful of times. The chain couples TRBV5-4 to TRBJ1-3, with 12 bases that match TRBD1. Per the germline V gene, CDR1 is SGHNT and CDR2 is YYREEE (reference sequence). V trimming: 3 bases; J trimming: 2 bases; junction bases outside the gene matches: 3. The CDR3 is 16 amino acids. For the CDR3, the DNA is TGTGCCAGCAGCTCGGGACAGGGGGCGCCTGGAAACACCATATATTTT. It yields the protein CASSSGQGAPGNTIYF.

This chain's CDR3 is CASSPEGGNTGELFF. The CDR3 nucleotides are TGTGCCAGCAGTCCCGAAGGGGGGAACACCGGGGAGCTGTTTTTT. The chain has TRBV6-6 and TRBJ2-2, with D tentatively TRBD1 (6 bases). This CDR3 contains 15 residues. V lost 5 bases to trimming and J lost 1 base, with 11 bases between them. Germline values: CDR1 MNHNY, CDR2 SVGAGI (reference sequence).

The V call is TRBV6-5, the J call TRBJ2-7; TRBD2 aligns across 8 bases. The CDR3 totals 14 residues. V was pared by 1 base and J by 3 bases, with 2 bases of the junction left unmatched. CDR1 is MNHEY and CDR2 is SVGAGI in the germline V gene. The CDR3 nucleotides read TGTGCCAGCAGTTACTACGCGGGGGGCTACGAGCAGTACTTC. It is translated as CASSYYAGGYEQYF.

The chain has TRBV6-5 and TRBJ2-1, with 9 bases matching TRBD2. J was trimmed by 15 bases and V by 2 bases; bases with no gene match: 5. Germline V lookup: CDR1 MNHEY, CDR2 SVGAGI. The CDR3 covers 12 residues. The CDR3 is CASSYAGTSLFF. CDR3 DNA sequence: TGTGCCAGCAGTTACGCCGGGACTAGCCTGTTCTTC.

The V gene is TRBV7-6, the J gene TRBJ2-5; TRBD2 matches at 15 bases. Germline lookup yields CDR1 SGHVS and CDR2 FNYEAQ. The CDR3 covers 17 residues. Trimming cost V 1 base and J 1 base; bases outside gene matches: 1. The CDR3 nucleotides read TGTGCCAGCAGCTTAGGGGGACTAGCGGGGGGCCAAGAGACCCAGTACTTC. This sequence encodes CASSLGGLAGGQETQYF.

The chain links TRBV6-1 to TRBJ1-2; D remains unclear. Deletions cut 3 bases from V and 3 bases from J, with 11 bases between. The CDR3 sequence is 14 residues long. Looked up from germline, CDR1 is MNHNS and CDR2 is SASEGT. CDR3 bases: TGTGCCAGCAGTGATCCGGGGTTGGACTATGGCTACACCTTC. It yields the protein CASSDPGLDYGYTF.

The CDR3 reads CASTVTGEETQYF. The CDR3 bases are TGTGCCAGCACTGTAACAGGGGAAGAGACCCAGTACTTC. The V and J genes are TRBV6-6 and TRBJ2-5; 7 nucleotides line up with TRBD1. V trimming: 7 bases; J trimming: 3 bases; junction bases outside the gene matches: 5. Germline V gene data show CDR1 as MNHNY and CDR2 as SVGAGI (reference sequence). The CDR3 spans 13 residues.

This chain links TRBV18 with TRBJ2-7; D ambiguous. The CDR3 sequence is 16 residues long. CDR1 is KGHSH and CDR2 is LQKENI in the germline V gene. The V end lost 3 bases, the J end lost 3 bases, and 18 bases lay between the germline ends. The CDR3 region has the DNA TGTGCCAGCTCACCTCCGGGTTCGCGGTCGGACTACGAGCAGTACTTC. Translated: CASSPPGSRSDYEQYF.

V usage is TRBV4-1 and J usage is TRBJ2-7, with TRBD2 as a possible D gene (6 bases). Germline V gives CDR1 MGHRA, CDR2 YSYEKL. The CDR3 covers 13 residues. With 4 bases removed from V and 7 bases from J, the gap between germline ends came to 14 bases. The CDR3 DNA reads as TGCGCCAGCAGCCCGGGACTTGCCCAGGAGCAGTACTTC. This gives the protein CASSPGLAQEQYF.

V gene TRBV4-2 combines with J gene TRBJ2-7; 8 nucleotides match TRBD2. V shed 4 bases, J shed 5 bases, and the junction held 13 bases outside the gene matches. CDR1 is LGHNA and CDR2 is YNFKEQ in the germline V gene. The CDR3 sequence is 16 residues long. CDR3 sequence reads: CASSRRLATLGDEQYF. Here the CDR3 DNA reads TGTGCCAGCAGCCGACGACTAGCGACATTAGGGGACGAGCAGTACTTC.

Regarding this clone: Different DNA sequences within this sample yield the same CDR3. This chain links TRBV6-6 with TRBJ2-3; 8 nucleotides match TRBD2. Germline assignment: CDR1 MNHNY and CDR2 SVGAGI (reference sequence). V trimming: 4 bases; J trimming: 2 bases; junction bases outside the gene matches: 5. CDR3 size: 15 residues. The CDR3 sequence is CASSLAGYYTDTQYF. The CDR3 DNA is TGTGCCAGCAGTTTAGCGGGATACTACACAGATACGCAGTATTTT.

This clone turned up a few times. J is TRBJ1-2 and V is TRBV6-1, with D uncertain. Germline lookup yields CDR1 MNHNS and CDR2 SASEGT. The CDR3 sequence is 15 residues long. The V and J ends lost 0 bases and 7 bases respectively, with 15 bases between them. Written as DNA, the CDR3 is TGTGCCAGCAGTGAAGCACGGGGAGTCGTCGGTGGCTACACCTTC. This sequence encodes CASSEARGVVGGYTF.

Details on this clone: The same CDR3 arises from other DNA sequences in this sample as well. This sequence joins TRBV6-5 and TRBJ1-2; TRBD1 is a possible D gene (5 bases). Germline V gives CDR1 MNHEY, CDR2 SVGAGI. The CDR3 spans 15 residues. Trimming left V 6 bases short and J 0 bases short, with 14 bases between. CDR3 protein: CASSYGTRANYGYTF. The CDR3 DNA reads TGTGCCAGCAGCTACGGGACTCGGGCTAACTATGGCTACACCTTC.